This T cell receptor beta chain was captured by sequencing in a study of blood T cells in healthy people across ages (dated by TCRdb to the mid-2010s). Concerning the study at large: In model experiments, template switching captured about one uniquely barcoded TCR beta cDNA molecule for every two T cells. The study measured age-related changes in TCR beta repertoire diversity using deep sequencing normalized with unique cDNA molecular identifiers. The donors were split into four age groups: young (average roughly 15 years), middle-aged (39), aged (more than 60) and long-lived (approximately 80). Donors of different ages were randomly distributed across sequencing lanes to avoid experimental bias. For two donors (one aged 18 to 29 and one aged 80 or older), the study analyzed two additional independent replicas of 1 million unique cDNA reads from the same blood draw. Overall study results and their limits: Estimates of total diversity from one million sequenced T cells were regarded as lower bounds and underestimates. Compared with the aged group, the long-lived group had more naive CD4+ T cells, fewer expanded clones and increased TCR diversity, suggesting age selection. Bulk unsorted PBMC profiling prevented conclusive comparison of naive and antigen-experienced compartments. As age increased, observed TCR beta diversity per million T cells dropped in a roughly linear way, and a significant reduction was already evident by age about 40. The percentage of naive T cells measured by flow cytometry correlated strongly with observed TCR beta diversity. Because the CMV infection status of the donors was unknown, age-related changes in expanded clonotypes may potentially have been confounded.

Regarding this clonotype: Its binding antigen is unknown. Per-base quality was not reported, and no clone a single base away is much larger than it.

The roughly 39 donors, aged roughly 6 to 95 years, were systemically healthy Caucasian individuals from Russia. Ten milliliters of peripheral blood were collected from each donor into EDTA-treated Vacutainer tubes. PBMCs were isolated by Ficoll-Paque density-gradient centrifugation, with at least 6 million obtained per sample. Total RNA, at least 5 micrograms per sample, was extracted from PBMCs with Trizol reagent. For every donor, flow cytometry on a PBMC aliquot measured the percentage of naive CD45RAhigh/CD27high T cells. Via the germline V gene, CDR1 is MNHEY and CDR2 SVGAGI. Reading from cysteine to phenylalanine, the CDR3 counts 15 amino acids. Only the CDR3 region is kept as DNA, spanning 45 bases read in frame from base 1. Clipping removes 4 bases from V and 2 bases from J, with 5 as the unmatched junction base count. Libraries were made using 5' RACE. For sequencing, an Illumina HiSeq 2500 was employed. A second PCR of roughly 7 to 11 cycles was run with a J-beta primer mix and a sample-barcoded 5' primer. A unique molecular identifier was introduced onto each TCR beta cDNA molecule by a template-switch 5' adaptor carrying 12 random nucleotides. At least 2.5 million CDR3-containing paired-end reads were obtained from each sample. First-strand cDNA synthesis was performed from all RNA using the Mint cDNA synthesis kit, with priming by a TRBC-specific oligonucleotide. All cDNA was treated with uracil-DNA glycosylase and then went through a first 18-cycle PCR with the universal primers M1SS and BC2_uni_R. Turning to the authors' computational methods: For normalization, 1 million high-quality reads, each with a distinct molecular identifier, were randomly selected from each sample. Instead of being binned into consensus sequences, reads that shared molecular identifiers were thrown out. MiTCR, run with a Q25 quality threshold and the strictest error-elimination algorithm, handled CDR3 identification, clonotype clustering and error correction. A nonparametric unseen species model with Euler transformation was used to estimate lower-bound total TCR beta diversity. The raw public reads went through TCRdb reprocessing: fastp at Q25, MiXCR clone calling, in-frame beta chains kept. For every CDR3 protein sequence, its rows merge into one entry that carries the most common genes and DNA. The V and J calls reflect TCRdb's pipeline rather than the authors' work. The sample data list 850,000 to 1,000,000 distinct CDR3 sequences, and roughly 47% of these were observed just once. The ten largest clones add up to 20% to 25% of the sample.

This TCR was recovered from a woman aged 60 to 75 in good health. Sequencing input: blood. The sequence joins TRBV6-5 to TRBJ2-7; the central 10 bases match TRBD2. The CDR3 sequence is CASSSQSGRAYEQYF. The nucleotide sequence is TGTGCCAGCAGTTCTCAAAGCGGGAGGGCCTACGAGCAGTACTTC.